This TCR beta chain stems from a study of blood T cell repertoires in COVID-19. Turning to the study itself: The study drew acute and convalescent COVID-19 samples from the United States, Italy and Spain. Sample material is recorded as cDNA or gDNA derived from T cells, B-cell-depleted T cells, or PBMCs.

Per the original methods: Amplification from reference gene primers served as the basis for estimated nucleated cell counts. The repertoire was sequenced with immunoSEQ multiplex PCR; TCRdb's copy has only in-frame clones and lacks some. V, J and clone size are taken as reported in that table, and D and trimming were inferred from the DNA itself. The repertoire consists of over 250,000 clones, with approximately 85% occurring once and the leading ten covering roughly 5%. The CDR3 contains 21 residues. Sequenced: peripheral blood. The TCR sequence derives from a man aged 50-60 years with active or convalescent COVID-19. The chain couples TRBV21-1 to TRBJ1-1. TRBV21-1 represents a pseudogene. In DNA, the CDR3 is TGTGCCAGCAGTCGAGGAGAGACCGGTATGTATGAACATCACATCCCCACTGAAGCTTTCTTT. It yields the protein CASSRGETGMYEHHIPTEAFF.